The text below deals with one T cell receptor (beta chain). Its antigen remains unknown. This specimen belongs to a study of cytomegalovirus exposure and HLA in healthy donors. Study outcomes and limitations: Highly shared variants forming one cluster were likely a sequencing artifact. Earlier analysis found most TCR beta V segments productive about 87% or about 30% of the time.

Primers for the PCR totalled 60 Vbeta and 13 Jbeta. The protocol was immunoSEQ multiplex PCR, while the TCRdb copy is restricted to in-frame clones and leaves out a portion. The sample has around 80,000 clones; around 60% are singletons. CDR3 length: 18 residues. Germline V gives CDR1 SGHNT, CDR2 YYREEE (reference sequence). Trimming cost V 0 bases and J 7 bases; bases outside gene matches: 14. This TCR derives from a male donor in good health and CMV-seropositive. The chain carries TRBV5-4 and TRBJ2-2; TRBD1 agrees at 8 bases. Sample: PBMCs. The CDR3 DNA reads TGTGCCAGCAGCTTGGCCGCGAGGGACAGGCTTGAAAACGGGGAGCTGTTTTTT. Protein sequence: CASSLAARDRLENGELFF.